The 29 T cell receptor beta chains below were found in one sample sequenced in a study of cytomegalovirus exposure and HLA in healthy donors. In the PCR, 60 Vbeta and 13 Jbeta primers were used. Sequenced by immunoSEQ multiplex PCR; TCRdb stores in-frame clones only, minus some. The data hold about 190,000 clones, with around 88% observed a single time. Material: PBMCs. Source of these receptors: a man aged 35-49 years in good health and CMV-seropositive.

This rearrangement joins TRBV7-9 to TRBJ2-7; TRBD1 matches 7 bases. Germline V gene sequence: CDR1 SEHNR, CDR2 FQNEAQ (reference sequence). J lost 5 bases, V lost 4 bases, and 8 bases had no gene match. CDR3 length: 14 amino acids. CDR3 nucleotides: TGTGCCAGCAGCTCCCGACAGGGCAGCAACGAGCAGTACTTC. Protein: CASSSRQGSNEQYF.

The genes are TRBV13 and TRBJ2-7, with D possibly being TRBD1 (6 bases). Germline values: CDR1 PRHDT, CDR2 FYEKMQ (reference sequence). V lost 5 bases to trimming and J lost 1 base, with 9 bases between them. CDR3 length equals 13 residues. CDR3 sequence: CASSKGQSYEQYF. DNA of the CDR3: TGTGCCAGCAGCAAAGGACAGTCCTACGAGCAGTACTTC.

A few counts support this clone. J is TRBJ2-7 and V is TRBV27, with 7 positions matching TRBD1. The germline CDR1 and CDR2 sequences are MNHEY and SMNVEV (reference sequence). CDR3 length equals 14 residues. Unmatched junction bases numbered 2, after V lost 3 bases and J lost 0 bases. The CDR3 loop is CASSFRDSSYEQYF. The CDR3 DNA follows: TGTGCCAGCAGTTTTCGGGACAGCTCCTACGAGCAGTACTTC.

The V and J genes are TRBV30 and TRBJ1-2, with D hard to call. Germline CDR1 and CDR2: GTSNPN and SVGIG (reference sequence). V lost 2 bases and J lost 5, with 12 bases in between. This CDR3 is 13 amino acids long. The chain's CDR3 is CAWSSEGKYGYTF. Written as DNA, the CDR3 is TGTGCCTGGAGTAGCGAGGGCAAGTATGGCTACACCTTC.

CDR3 in amino acids: CASSLGLAGGPSYEQYF. The CDR3 nucleotides read TGCGCCAGCAGCTTGGGCCTAGCGGGAGGGCCCTCCTACGAGCAGTACTTC. The V and J genes are TRBV5-1 and TRBJ2-7, with 12 bases identical to TRBD2. Germline V CDR1 and CDR2: SGHRS, YFSETQ. J lost 0 bases, V lost 0 bases, and 4 bases had no gene match. The CDR3 is 17 residues long.

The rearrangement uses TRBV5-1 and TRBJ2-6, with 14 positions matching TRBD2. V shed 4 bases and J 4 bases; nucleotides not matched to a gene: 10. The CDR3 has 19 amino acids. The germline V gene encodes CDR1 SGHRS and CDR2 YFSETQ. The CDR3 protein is CASSPAGLAGAAGANVLTF. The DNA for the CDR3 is TGCGCCAGCAGCCCCGCGGGACTAGCGGGGGCTGCCGGGGCCAACGTCCTGACTTTC. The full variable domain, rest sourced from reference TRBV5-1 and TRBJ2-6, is KAGVTQTPRYLIKTRGQQVTLSCSPISGHRSVSWYQQTPGQGLQFLFEYFSETQRNKGNFPGRFSGRQFSNSRSEMNVSTLELGDSALYLCASSPAGLAGAAGANVLTFGAGSRLTVL.

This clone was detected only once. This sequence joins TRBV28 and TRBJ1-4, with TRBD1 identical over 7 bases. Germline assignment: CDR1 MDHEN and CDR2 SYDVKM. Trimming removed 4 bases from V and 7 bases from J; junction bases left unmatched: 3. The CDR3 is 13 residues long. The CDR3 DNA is TGTGCCAGCAGTTCCGGACAGGCTGAAAAACTGTTTTTT. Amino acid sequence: CASSSGQAEKLFF.

The DNA of the CDR3 is TGTGCCAGCGAGGGAACCTACGAGCAGTACTTC. Encoded protein: CASEGTYEQYF. The chain is built from TRBV2 and TRBJ2-7; maybe TRBD2 (5 bases). This CDR3 is 11 amino acids long. V lost 8 bases to trimming and J lost 2 bases, with 7 bases between them. From germline, CDR1 is SNHLY and CDR2 FYNNEI.

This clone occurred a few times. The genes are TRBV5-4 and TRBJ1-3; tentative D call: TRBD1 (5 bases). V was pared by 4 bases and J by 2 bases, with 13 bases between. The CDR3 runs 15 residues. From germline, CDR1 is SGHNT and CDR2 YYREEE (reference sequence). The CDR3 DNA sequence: TGTGCCAGCAGCCGTGACAGCCGCGCTGGAAACACCATATATTTT. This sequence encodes CASSRDSRAGNTIYF.

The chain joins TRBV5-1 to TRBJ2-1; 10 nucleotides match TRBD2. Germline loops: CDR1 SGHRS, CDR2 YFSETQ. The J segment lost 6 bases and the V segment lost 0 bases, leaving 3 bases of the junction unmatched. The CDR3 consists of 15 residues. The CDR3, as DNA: TGCGCCAGCAGCTTGGCTAGCGGGAGTGGCAATGAGCAGTTCTTC. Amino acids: CASSLASGSGNEQFF.

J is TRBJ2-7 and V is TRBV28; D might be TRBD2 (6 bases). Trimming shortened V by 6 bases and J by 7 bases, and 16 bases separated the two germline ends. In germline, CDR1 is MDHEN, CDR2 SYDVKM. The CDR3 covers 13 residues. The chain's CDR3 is CASRAGLPLEQYF. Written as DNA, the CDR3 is TGTGCCAGCAGGGCGGGACTCCCCCTAGAGCAGTACTTC.

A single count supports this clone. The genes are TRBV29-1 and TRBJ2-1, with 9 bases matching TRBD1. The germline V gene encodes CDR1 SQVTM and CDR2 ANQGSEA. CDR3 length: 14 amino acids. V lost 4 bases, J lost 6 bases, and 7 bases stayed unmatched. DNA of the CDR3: TGCAGCGTTGCCCGGACAGGGGAGCGCAATGAGCAGTTCTTC. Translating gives CSVARTGERNEQFF.

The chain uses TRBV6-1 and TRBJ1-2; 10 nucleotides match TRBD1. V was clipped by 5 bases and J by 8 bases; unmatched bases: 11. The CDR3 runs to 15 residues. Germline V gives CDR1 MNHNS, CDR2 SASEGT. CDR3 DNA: TGTGCCAGCAGTCCCGGGACAGGGGTGGGCGAGGGCTACACCTTC. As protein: CASSPGTGVGEGYTF.

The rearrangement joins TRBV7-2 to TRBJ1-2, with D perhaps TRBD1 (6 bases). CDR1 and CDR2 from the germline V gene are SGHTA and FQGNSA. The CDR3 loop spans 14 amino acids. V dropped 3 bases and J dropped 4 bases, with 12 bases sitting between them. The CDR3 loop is CASSLRTATYGYTF. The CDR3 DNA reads TGTGCCAGCAGCTTGCGGACAGCAACCTATGGCTACACCTTC.

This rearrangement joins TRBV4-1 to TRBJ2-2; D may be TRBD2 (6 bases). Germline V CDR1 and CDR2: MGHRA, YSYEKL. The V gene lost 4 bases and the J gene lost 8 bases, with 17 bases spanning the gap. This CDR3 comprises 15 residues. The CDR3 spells CASSPFGEVRGELFF. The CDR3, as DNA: TGCGCCAGCAGCCCCTTCGGGGAGGTTAGGGGGGAGCTGTTTTTT.

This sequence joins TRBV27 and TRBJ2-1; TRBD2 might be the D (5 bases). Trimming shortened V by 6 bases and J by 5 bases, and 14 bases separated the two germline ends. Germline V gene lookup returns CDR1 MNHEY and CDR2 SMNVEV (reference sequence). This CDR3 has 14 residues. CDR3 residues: CASRLTRVDNEQFF. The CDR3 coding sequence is TGTGCCAGCAGACTAACGAGGGTTGACAATGAGCAGTTCTTC.

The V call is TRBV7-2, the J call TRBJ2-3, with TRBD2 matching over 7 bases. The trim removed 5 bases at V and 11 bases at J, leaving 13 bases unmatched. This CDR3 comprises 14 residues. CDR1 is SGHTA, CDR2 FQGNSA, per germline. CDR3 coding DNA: TGTGCCAGCAGCCCCAGCGCGGGAGCCCCGGGGCAGTATTTT. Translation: CASSPSAGAPGQYF.

CDR3 sequence (DNA): TGCGCCAGCAGCCACGACAGGGGGCGCTCCGGGGAGCTGTTTTTT. Residues: CASSHDRGRSGELFF. The chain is built from TRBV5-1 and TRBJ2-2; 10 bases align to TRBD1. CDR3 length: 15 residues. Trimming took 4 bases from V and 6 from J; bases not matched to a gene: 6. The germline CDR1 and CDR2 sequences are SGHRS and YFSETQ.

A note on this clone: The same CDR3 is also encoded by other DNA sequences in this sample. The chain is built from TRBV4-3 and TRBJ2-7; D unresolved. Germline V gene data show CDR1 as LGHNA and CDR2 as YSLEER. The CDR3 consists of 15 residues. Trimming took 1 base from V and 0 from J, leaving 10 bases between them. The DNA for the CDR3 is TGCGCCAGCAGCCAAGGTGCTGGCGGCTCCTACGAGCAGTACTTC. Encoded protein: CASSQGAGGSYEQYF.

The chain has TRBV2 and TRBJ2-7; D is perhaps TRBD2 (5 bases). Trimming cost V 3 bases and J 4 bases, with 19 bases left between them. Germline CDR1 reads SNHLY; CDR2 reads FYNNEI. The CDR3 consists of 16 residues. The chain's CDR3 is CASSEDAGRLGYEQYF. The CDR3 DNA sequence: TGTGCCAGCAGTGAGGACGCGGGCAGGTTGGGTTACGAGCAGTACTTC.

The CDR3 DNA follows: TGTGCCAGCAGGGAGACAGGGGGCGCAGATACGCAGTATTTT. Translated, it gives CASRETGGADTQYF. The chain employs TRBV5-4 and TRBJ2-3; 10 bases match TRBD1. Germline V gives CDR1 SGHNT, CDR2 YYREEE (reference sequence). Trimming at V came to 5 bases and at J to 4 bases, leaving 4 bases not matched to a gene. This CDR3 spans 14 amino acids.

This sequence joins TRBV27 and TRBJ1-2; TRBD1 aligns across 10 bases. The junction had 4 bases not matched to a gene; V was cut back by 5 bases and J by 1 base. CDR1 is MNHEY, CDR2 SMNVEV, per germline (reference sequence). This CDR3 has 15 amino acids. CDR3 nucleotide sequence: TGTGCCAGCAGTCCGGGGACAGGGGTTAACTATGGCTACACCTTC. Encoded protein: CASSPGTGVNYGYTF.

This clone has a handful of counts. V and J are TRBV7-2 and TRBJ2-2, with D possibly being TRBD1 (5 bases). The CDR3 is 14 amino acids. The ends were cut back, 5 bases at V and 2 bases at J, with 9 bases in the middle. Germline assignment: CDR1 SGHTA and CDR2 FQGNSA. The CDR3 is CASSPTANTGELFF. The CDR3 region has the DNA TGTGCCAGCAGCCCGACAGCAAACACCGGGGAGCTGTTTTTT.

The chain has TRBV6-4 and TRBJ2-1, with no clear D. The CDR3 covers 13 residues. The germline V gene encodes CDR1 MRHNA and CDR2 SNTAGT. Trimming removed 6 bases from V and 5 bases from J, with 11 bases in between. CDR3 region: CASRGVGDNEQFF. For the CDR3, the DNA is TGTGCCAGCAGAGGAGTAGGTGACAATGAGCAGTTCTTC.

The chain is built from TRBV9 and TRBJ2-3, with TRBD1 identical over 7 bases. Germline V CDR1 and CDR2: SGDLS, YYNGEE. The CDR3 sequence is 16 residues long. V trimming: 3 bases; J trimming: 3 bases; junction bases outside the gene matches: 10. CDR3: CASSAPGQETTDTQYF. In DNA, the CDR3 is TGTGCCAGCAGCGCCCCTGGACAGGAGACGACAGATACGCAGTATTTT.

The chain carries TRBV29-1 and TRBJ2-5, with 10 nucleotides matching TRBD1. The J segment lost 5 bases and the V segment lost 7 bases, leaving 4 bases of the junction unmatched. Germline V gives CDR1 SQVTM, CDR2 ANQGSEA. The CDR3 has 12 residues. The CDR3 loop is CSAGTGDETQYF. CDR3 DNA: TGCAGCGCCGGGACAGGGGATGAGACCCAGTACTTC. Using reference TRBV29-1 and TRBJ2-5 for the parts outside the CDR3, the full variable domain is SAVISQKPSRDICQRGTSLTIQCQVDSQVTMMFWYRQQPGQSLTLIATANQGSEATYESGFVIDKFPISRPNLTFSTLTVSNMSPEDSSIYLCSAGTGDETQYFGPGTRLLVL.

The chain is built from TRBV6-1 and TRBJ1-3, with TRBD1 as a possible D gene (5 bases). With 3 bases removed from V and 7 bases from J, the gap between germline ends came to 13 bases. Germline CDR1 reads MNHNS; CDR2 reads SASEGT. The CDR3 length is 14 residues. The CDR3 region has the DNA TGTGCCAGCAGTGAGGGGGGTTCATTGAACACCATATATTTT. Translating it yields CASSEGGSLNTIYF.

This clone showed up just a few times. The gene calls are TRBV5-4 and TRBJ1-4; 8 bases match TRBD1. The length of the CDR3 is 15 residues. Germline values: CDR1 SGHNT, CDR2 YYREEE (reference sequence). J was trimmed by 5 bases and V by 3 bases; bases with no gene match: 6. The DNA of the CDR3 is TGTGCCAGCAGCTCGATGACAGGGGTAAATGAAAAACTGTTTTTT. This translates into CASSSMTGVNEKLFF.

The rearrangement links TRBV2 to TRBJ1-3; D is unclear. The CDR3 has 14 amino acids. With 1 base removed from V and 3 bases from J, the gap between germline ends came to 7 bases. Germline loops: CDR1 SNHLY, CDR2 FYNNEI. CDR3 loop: CASSEEQHGNTIYF. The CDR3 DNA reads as TGTGCCAGCAGTGAAGAACAACATGGAAACACCATATATTTT.